This T cell receptor beta chain comes out of a study of OX40 agonist ivuxolimab in advanced cancers. About the study: At 0.01 to 10 mg/kg, ivuxolimab was administered intravenously to patients every 2 weeks. A male proportion of over 70% was recorded, with mean age roughly 62 years and range about 23 to 80. Head and neck, renal cell, melanoma or hepatocellular carcinoma were the cancers that dose-escalation patients had.

Trimming removed 7 bases at V and 3 bases at J, with 11 bases between. Germline V lookup: CDR1 SGHNT, CDR2 YENEEA. The CDR3 extends over 13 amino acids. Clones were sequenced by immunoSEQ multiplex PCR, and TCRdb holds only the in-frame ones, with some missing. The table includes tens of thousands of clones, about 85% detected once. The sample was CD4+ or CD8+ T cells sorted from blood, taken in a trial of the OX40 agonist ivuxolimab. The sequence was collected from an adult with an advanced solid tumor such as melanoma, head and neck, liver or kidney cancer. The chain couples TRBV11-3 to TRBJ2-3; possible D gene TRBD1, 5 bases. The CDR3 loop reads CASIREGTDTQYF. CDR3 coding DNA: TGTGCCAGCATCAGGGAAGGTACAGATACGCAGTATTTT.